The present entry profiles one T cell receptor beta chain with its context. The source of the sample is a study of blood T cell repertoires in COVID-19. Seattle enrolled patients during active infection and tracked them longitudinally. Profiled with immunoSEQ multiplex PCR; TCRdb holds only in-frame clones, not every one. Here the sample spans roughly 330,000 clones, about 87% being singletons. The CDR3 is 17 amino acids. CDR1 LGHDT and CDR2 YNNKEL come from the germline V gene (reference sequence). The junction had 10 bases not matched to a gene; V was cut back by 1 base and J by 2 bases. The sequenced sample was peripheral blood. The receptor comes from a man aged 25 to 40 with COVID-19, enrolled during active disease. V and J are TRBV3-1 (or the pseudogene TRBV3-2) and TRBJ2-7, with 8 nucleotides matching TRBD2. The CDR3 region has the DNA TGTGCCAGCAGCCAAGTTTTCCGGCGGGAGGTCCCCTACGAGCAGTACTTC. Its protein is CASSQVFRREVPYEQYF.